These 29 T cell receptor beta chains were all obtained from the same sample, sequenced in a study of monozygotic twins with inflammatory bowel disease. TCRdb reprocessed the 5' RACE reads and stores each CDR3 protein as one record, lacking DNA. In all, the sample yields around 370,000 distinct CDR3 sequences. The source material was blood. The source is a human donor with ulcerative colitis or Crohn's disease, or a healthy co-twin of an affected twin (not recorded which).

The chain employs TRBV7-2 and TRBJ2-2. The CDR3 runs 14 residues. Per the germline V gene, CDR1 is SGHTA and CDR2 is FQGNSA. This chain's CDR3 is CASSLAQTAGELFF.

CDR3 amino acids: CATSDTATSPDTQYF. The chain combines TRBV24-1 with TRBJ2-3. The germline V gene encodes CDR1 KGHDR and CDR2 SFDVKD. This CDR3 contains 15 residues.

The CDR3 sequence is CDSGSLGDNEQFF. The chain couples TRBV12-3 or TRBV12-4 to TRBJ2-1; TCRdb picks TRBD1, but there is no DNA to check that call. CDR3 length: 13 residues.

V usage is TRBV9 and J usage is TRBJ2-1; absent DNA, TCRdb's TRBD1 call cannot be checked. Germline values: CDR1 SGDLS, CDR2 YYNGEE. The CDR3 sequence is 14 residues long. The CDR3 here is CASSVAGDYNEQFF.

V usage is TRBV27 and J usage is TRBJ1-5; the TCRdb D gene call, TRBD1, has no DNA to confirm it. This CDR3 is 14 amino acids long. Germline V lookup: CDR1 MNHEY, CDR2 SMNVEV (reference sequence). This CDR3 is CASGWGAGNQPQHF.

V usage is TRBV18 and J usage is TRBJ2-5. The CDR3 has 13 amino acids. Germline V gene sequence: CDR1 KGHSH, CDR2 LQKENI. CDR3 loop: CASSPALGGTQYF.

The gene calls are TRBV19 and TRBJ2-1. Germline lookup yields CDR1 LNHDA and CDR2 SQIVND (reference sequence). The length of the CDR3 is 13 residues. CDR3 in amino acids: CASTLAGYNEQFF. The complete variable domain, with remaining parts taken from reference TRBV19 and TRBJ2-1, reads DGGITQSPKYLFRKEGQNVTLSCEQNLNHDAMYWYRQDPGQGLRLIYYSQIVNDFQKGDIAEGYSVSREKKESFPLTVTSAQKNPTAFYLCASTLAGYNEQFFGPGTRLTVL.

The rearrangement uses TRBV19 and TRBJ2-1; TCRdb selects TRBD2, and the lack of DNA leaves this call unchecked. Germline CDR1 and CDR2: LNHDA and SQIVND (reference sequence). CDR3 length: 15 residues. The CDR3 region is CASSGPSGPYNEQFF.

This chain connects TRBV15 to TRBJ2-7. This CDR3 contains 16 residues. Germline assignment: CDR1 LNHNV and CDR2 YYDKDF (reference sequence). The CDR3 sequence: CATSRDTGYTAYEQYF.

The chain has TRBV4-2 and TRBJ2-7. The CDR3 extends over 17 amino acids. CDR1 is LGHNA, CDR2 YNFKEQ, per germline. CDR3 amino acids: CASSPSAGTASNYEQYF.

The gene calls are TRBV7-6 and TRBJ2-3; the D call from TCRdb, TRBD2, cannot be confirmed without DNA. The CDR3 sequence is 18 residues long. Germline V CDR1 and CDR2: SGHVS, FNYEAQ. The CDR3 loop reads CASSLAPGTSGDLDTQYF.

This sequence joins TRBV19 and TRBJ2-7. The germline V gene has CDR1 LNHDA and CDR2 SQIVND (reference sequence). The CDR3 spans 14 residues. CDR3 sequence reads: CASSIVGSSYEQYF.

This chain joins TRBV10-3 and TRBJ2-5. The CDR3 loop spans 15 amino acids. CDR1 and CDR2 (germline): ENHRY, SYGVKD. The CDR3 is CAISEHETVKETQYF.

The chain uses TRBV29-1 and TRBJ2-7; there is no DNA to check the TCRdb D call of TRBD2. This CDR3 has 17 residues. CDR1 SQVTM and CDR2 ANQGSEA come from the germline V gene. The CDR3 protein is CSVGTSGGPTLSYEQYF.

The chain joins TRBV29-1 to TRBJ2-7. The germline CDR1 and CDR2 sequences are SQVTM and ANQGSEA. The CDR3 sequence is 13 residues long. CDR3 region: CSVEDAVSYEQNF.

Here the CDR3 reads CASSDDETGVRQETQYF. The chain has TRBV2 and TRBJ2-5; TCRdb calls TRBD1, which cannot be checked without DNA. CDR1 and CDR2 from the germline V gene are SNHLY and FYNNEI. This CDR3 is 17 amino acids long.

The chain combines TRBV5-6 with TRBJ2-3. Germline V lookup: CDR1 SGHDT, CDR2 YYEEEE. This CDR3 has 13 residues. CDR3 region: CASSLVSSDTQYF.

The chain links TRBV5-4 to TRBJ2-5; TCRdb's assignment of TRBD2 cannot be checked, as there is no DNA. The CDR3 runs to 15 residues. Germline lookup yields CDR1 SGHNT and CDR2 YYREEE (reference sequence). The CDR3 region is CASSFMSGGEETQYF.

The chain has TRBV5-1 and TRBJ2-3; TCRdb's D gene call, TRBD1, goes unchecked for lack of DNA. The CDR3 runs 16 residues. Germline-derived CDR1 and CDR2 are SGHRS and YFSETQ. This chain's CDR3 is CASSEGQGALTDTQYF.

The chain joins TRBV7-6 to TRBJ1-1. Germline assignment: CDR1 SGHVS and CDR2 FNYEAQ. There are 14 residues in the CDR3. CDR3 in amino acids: CASSLARRNTEAFF.

CDR3 loop: CASSQVGGGATDTQYF. The chain links TRBV3-1 to TRBJ2-3; TCRdb calls TRBD1, which cannot be checked without DNA. Germline assignment: CDR1 LGHDT and CDR2 YNNKEL (reference sequence). The CDR3 runs to 16 residues.

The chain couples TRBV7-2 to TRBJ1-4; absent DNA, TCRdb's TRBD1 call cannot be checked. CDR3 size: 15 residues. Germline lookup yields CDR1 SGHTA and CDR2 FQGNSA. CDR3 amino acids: CASSLQGSGNEKLFF.

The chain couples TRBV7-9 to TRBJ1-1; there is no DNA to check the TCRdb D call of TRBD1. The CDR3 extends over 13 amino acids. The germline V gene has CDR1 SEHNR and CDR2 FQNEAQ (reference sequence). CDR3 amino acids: CASSAGGSPEAFF.

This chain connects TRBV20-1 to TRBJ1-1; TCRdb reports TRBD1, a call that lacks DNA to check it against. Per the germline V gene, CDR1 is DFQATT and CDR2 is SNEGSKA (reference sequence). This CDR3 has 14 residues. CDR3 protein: CSARFPGGWTEAFF.

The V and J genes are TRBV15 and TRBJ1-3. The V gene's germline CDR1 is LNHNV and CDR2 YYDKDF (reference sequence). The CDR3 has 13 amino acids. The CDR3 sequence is CATSIFAGNTIYF.

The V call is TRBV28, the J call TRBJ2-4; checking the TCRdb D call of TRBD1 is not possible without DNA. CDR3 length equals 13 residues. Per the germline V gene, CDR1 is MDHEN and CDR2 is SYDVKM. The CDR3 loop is CASVQGGANIQYF.

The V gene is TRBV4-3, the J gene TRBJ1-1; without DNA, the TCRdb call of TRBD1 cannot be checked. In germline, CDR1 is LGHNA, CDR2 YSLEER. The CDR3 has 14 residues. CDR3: CASSRGGWNTEAFF.

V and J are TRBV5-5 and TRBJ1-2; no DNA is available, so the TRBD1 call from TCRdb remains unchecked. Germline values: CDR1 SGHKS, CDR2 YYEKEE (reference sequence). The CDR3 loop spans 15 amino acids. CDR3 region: CASSLGGPPNYGYTF.

The CDR3 reads CASILKAGGSSYEQYF. J is TRBJ2-7 and V is TRBV2; with no DNA, the TCRdb D assignment of TRBD1 cannot be verified. CDR3 length: 16 residues. Germline V CDR1 and CDR2: SNHLY, FYNNEI.